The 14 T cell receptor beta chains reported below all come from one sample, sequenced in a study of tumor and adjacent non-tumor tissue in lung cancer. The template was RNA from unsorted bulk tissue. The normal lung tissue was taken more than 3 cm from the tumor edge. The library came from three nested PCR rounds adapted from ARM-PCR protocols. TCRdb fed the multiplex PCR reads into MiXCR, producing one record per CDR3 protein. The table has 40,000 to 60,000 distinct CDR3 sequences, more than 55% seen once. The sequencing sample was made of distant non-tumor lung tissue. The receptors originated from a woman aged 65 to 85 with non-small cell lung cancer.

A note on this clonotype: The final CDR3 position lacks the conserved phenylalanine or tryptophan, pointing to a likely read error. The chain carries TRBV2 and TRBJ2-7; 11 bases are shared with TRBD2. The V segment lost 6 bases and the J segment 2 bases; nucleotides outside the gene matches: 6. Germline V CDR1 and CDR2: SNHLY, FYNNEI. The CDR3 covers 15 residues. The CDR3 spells CASRPGLAGPYEQYL. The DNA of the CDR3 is TGTGCCAGCAGACCTGGACTAGCGGGTCCCTACGAGCAGTACTTA.

CDR3 DNA sequence: TGCGCCAGCAGTAAGTTGGGGGGAGCCCTTTCTGGGGCCAACGTCCTGACTTTC. Its translation is CASSKLGGALSGANVLTF. The chain is built from TRBV10-2 and TRBJ2-6; a possible D gene is TRBD2 (6 bases). Germline V lookup: CDR1 WSHSY, CDR2 SAAADI. V gave up 5 bases and J gave up 1 base, with 18 bases separating them. This CDR3 region has 18 residues.

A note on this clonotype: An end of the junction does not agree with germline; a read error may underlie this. The CDR3 sequence is CAISEGTSCSYEQNF. CDR3 sequence (DNA): TGTGCCATCAGTGAGGGGACTAGTTGTTCCTACGAGCAGAACTTC. The rearrangement joins TRBV10-3 to TRBJ2-7, with 8 bases fitting TRBD2. The CDR3 runs 15 residues. CDR1 ENHRY and CDR2 SYGVKD come from the germline V gene.

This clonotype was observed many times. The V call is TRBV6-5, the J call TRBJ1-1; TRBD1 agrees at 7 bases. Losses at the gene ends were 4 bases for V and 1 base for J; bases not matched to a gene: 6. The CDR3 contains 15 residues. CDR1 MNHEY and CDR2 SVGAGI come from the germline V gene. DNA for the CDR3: TGTGCCAGCAGTTCCCCGAGGACAGGGAACACTGAAGCTTTCTTT. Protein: CASSSPRTGNTEAFF.

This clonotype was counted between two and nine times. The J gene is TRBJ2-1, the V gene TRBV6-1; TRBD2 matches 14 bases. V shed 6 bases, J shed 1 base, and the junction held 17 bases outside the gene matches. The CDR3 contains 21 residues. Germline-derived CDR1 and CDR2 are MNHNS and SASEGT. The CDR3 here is CASRVHPLGLAGGGSYNEQFF. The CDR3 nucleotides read TGTGCCAGCAGGGTTCACCCTCTCGGACTAGCGGGAGGTGGATCCTACAATGAGCAGTTCTTC.

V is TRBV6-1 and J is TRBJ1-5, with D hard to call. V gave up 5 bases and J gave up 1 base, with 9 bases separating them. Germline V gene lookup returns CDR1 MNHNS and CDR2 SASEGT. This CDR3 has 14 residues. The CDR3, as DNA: TGTGCCAGCAGTCGGCTAAGGAGCAATCAGCCCCAGCATTTT. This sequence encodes CASSRLRSNQPQHF.

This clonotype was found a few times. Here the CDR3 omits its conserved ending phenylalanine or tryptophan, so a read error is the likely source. The CDR3 region is CAWSVRDRNQPQHL. CDR3 DNA sequence: TGTGCCTGGAGTGTACGGGACAGGAATCAGCCCCAGCATCTT. V is TRBV30 and J is TRBJ1-5; TRBD1 matches at 8 bases. CDR1 is GTSNPN and CDR2 is SVGIG in the germline V gene (reference sequence). The CDR3 spans 14 residues. V was clipped by 0 bases and J by 4 bases; unmatched bases: 2.

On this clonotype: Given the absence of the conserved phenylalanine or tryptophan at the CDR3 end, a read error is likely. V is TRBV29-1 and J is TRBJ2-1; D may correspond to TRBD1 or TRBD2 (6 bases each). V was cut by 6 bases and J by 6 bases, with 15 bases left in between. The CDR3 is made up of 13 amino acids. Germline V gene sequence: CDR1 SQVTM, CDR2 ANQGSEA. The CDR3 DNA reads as TGCAGCGTCGGGGGCTCCGAGGGCAATGAGCAGTTCTTA. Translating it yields CSVGGSEGNEQFL.

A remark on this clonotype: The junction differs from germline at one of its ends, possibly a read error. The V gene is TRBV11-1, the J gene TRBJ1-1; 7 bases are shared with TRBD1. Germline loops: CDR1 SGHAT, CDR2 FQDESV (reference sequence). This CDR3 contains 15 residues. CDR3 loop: CASIPRVQGVTEGFF. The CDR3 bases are TGTGCCAGCATCCCCCGCGTCCAGGGGGTCACTGAAGGTTTCTTT.

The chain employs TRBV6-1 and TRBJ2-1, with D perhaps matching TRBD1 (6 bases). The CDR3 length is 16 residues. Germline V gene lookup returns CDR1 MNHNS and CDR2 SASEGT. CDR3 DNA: TGTAACAGCAGGGGTCTCCAGGGGAAATCCTACAATGAGCAGTTCTTC. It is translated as CNSRGLQGKSYNEQFF.

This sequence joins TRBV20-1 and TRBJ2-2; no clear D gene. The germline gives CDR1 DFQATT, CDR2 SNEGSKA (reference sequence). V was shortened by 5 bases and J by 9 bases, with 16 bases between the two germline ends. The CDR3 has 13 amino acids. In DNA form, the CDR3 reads TGCAGTGCTGGAAGCCCATTTACCTGGGAGCTGTTTTTT. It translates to CSAGSPFTWELFF.

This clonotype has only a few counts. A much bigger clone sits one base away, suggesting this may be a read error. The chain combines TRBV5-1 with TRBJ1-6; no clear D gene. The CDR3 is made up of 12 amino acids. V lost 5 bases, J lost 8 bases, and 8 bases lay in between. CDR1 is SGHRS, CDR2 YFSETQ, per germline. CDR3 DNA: TGCGCCAGCAGTTCCTGTGATTCACCCCTCCACTTT. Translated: CASSSCDSPLHF.

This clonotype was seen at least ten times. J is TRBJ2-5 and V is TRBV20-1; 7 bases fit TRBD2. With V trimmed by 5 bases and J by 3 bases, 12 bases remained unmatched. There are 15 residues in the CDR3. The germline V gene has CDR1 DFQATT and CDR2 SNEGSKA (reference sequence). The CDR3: CSAGLGGSGEETQYF. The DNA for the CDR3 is TGCAGTGCTGGTCTGGGCGGGAGTGGCGAAGAGACCCAGTACTTC.

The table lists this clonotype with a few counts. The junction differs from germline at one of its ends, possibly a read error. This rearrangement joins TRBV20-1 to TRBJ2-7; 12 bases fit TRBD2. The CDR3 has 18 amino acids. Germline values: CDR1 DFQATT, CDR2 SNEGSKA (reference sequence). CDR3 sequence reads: CSVRADTGTSGWSYEQYF. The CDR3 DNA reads TGCAGTGTTAGAGCCGATACCGGGACTAGCGGGTGGTCCTACGAGCAGTACTTC.